These 32 T cell receptor beta chains were all obtained from the same sample, sequenced in a study of blood T cell repertoires in COVID-19. This table comes from immunoSEQ multiplex PCR, and its TCRdb copy is limited to in-frame clones, with some not included. The repertoire includes roughly 8,500 clones, approximately 86% of them detected once, and just under 7% sits in the top ten. The source material was peripheral blood. These receptors all stem from a woman aged 50 to 60 with active or convalescent COVID-19.

The rearrangement joins TRBV9 to TRBJ2-3; D uncertain. From germline, CDR1 is SGDLS and CDR2 YYNGEE. Trimming stripped 0 bases from V and 2 bases from J, with 7 bases between. This CDR3 has 14 amino acids. The DNA for the CDR3 is TGTGCCAGCAGCGTAGGCGGCGTCACAGATACGCAGTATTTT. Amino acid sequence: CASSVGGVTDTQYF.

The chain is built from TRBV7-6 and TRBJ2-5, with TRBD1 identical over 9 bases. Germline V gene lookup returns CDR1 SGHVS and CDR2 FNYEAQ. This CDR3 comprises 15 residues. Trimming took 0 bases from V and 4 from J; bases not matched to a gene: 3. In DNA, the CDR3 is TGTGCCAGCAGCTTAGCCTGGACAGGGGCAGAGACCCAGTACTTC. It is translated as CASSLAWTGAETQYF.

The J gene is TRBJ1-5, the V gene TRBV19; 8 positions match TRBD1. CDR1 LNHDA and CDR2 SQIVND come from the germline V gene (reference sequence). Germline trimming cut 9 bases from V and 0 bases from J; bases unmatched to any gene: 7. This CDR3 is built from 15 residues. CDR3 residues: CASERTGSSNQPQHF. The CDR3 region has the DNA TGTGCCAGCGAGAGGACAGGGAGTAGCAATCAGCCCCAGCATTTT. Supplemented by reference TRBV19 and TRBJ1-5, the full variable domain reads DGGITQSPKYLFRKEGQNVTLSCEQNLNHDAMYWYRQDPGQGLRLIYYSQIVNDFQKGDIAEGYSVSREKKESFPLTVTSAQKNPTAFYLCASERTGSSNQPQHFGDGTRLSIL.

The chain joins TRBV12-3 or TRBV12-4 to TRBJ2-5; D not resolved. Trimming left V 2 bases short and J 3 bases short, with 4 bases between. The length of the CDR3 is 12 residues. The CDR3 region is CASSLIKETQYF. CDR3 DNA: TGTGCCAGCAGTTTAATAAAAGAGACCCAGTACTTC.

The J gene is TRBJ2-5, the V gene TRBV9; TRBD2 aligns across 13 bases. The germline V gene has CDR1 SGDLS and CDR2 YYNGEE. The CDR3 has 15 residues. J gave up 6 bases and V 0 bases, and 2 bases lay outside the gene matches. This CDR3 is CASSVGTSGRKTQYF. CDR3 bases: TGTGCCAGCAGCGTAGGGACTAGCGGGAGAAAGACCCAGTACTTC.

This chain uses TRBV4-3 with TRBJ2-7, with a possible D match to TRBD1 (5 bases). This CDR3 comprises 14 residues. Trimming stripped 0 bases from V and 4 bases from J, with 10 bases between. Germline values: CDR1 LGHNA, CDR2 YSLEER. The CDR3 sequence: CASSQDQGYYEQYF. CDR3 DNA: TGCGCCAGCAGCCAAGATCAGGGTTATTACGAGCAGTACTTC.

The chain carries TRBV11-1 and TRBJ1-4; 7 bases are shared with TRBD1. From germline, CDR1 is SGHAT and CDR2 FQDESV (reference sequence). V lost 7 bases, J lost 5 bases, and 10 bases stayed unmatched. There are 15 residues in the CDR3. Written as DNA, the CDR3 is TGTGCCAGCACCAAGGGACAGCGCTTCAATGAAAAACTGTTTTTT. Amino acids: CASTKGQRFNEKLFF. The complete variable domain, with remaining parts taken from reference TRBV11-1 and TRBJ1-4, reads EAEVAQSPRYKITEKSQAVAFWCDPISGHATLYWYRQILGQGPELLVQFQDESVVDDSQLPKDRFSAERLKGVDSTLKIQPAELGDSAMYLCASTKGQRFNEKLFFGSGTQLSVL.

This chain connects TRBV3-1 (or the pseudogene TRBV3-2) to TRBJ1-2, with 8 bases matching TRBD1. This CDR3 comprises 17 residues. Unmatched junction bases numbered 16, after V lost 7 bases and J lost 3 bases. Germline values: CDR1 LGHDT, CDR2 YNNKEL (reference sequence). CDR3 in DNA: TGTGCCAGCACCTTAGGGACAGGCGCCGGGTACGACTATGGCTACACCTTC. This gives the protein CASTLGTGAGYDYGYTF.

The count of this clone is one. V gene TRBV29-1 combines with J gene TRBJ2-1; 10 bases agree with TRBD1. The germline V gene has CDR1 SQVTM and CDR2 ANQGSEA. With 6 bases clipped from V and 6 bases from J, the junction kept 5 bases outside the gene matches. This CDR3 spans 13 amino acids. The CDR3: CSVADRGGNEQFF. Written as DNA, the CDR3 is TGCAGCGTGGCGGACAGGGGGGGCAATGAGCAGTTCTTC.

The J gene is TRBJ1-6, the V gene TRBV28; TRBD1 is a possible D gene (6 bases). The CDR3 runs 15 residues. The germline CDR1 and CDR2 sequences are MDHEN and SYDVKM. Trimming took off 5 bases at V and 6 bases at J, with 14 bases between the two ends. The CDR3: CASSTTTGGNSPLHF. The CDR3 region has the DNA TGTGCCAGCAGTACGACGACAGGTGGTAATTCACCCCTCCACTTT.

V and J are TRBV15 and TRBJ1-3; no reliable D call. CDR1 and CDR2 (germline): LNHNV, YYDKDF (reference sequence). The CDR3 spans 18 residues. V was clipped by 0 bases and J by 0 bases, with 15 bases between them. The CDR3, as DNA: TGTGCCACCAGCAGAGATAGGTCGACCGGGTTCTCTGGAAACACCATATATTTT. As protein: CATSRDRSTGFSGNTIYF. Looking up the rest from reference TRBV15 and TRBJ1-3 gives the full variable domain: DAMVIQNPRYQVTQFGKPVTLSCSQTLNHNVMYWYQQKSSQAPKLLFHYYDKDFNNEADTPDNFQSRRPNTSFCFLDIRSPGLGDTAMYLCATSRDRSTGFSGNTIYFGEGSWLTVV.

This clone was seen a handful of times. The chain is built from TRBV9 and TRBJ1-4, with TRBD1 matching over 9 bases. The CDR3 covers 14 residues. V dropped 4 bases and J dropped 7; count of bases not matched to a gene: 5. Germline loops: CDR1 SGDLS, CDR2 YYNGEE. The CDR3 loop reads CASSTRQGGEKLFF. The DNA of the CDR3 is TGTGCCAGCAGCACCCGACAGGGGGGTGAAAAACTGTTTTTT.

This chain connects TRBV2 to TRBJ2-3; TRBD2 might be the D (6 bases). V was shortened by 2 bases and J by 5 bases, with 14 bases between the two germline ends. Germline CDR1 and CDR2: SNHLY and FYNNEI. The CDR3 runs 15 residues. The CDR3 is CASSEQGLLIDTQYF. As DNA, the CDR3 is TGTGCCAGCAGTGAACAGGGACTTCTTATAGATACGCAGTATTTT.

This clone was picked up a small number of times. The chain has TRBV6-5 and TRBJ1-1; D uncertain. This CDR3 region has 13 residues. Germline-derived CDR1 and CDR2 are MNHEY and SVGAGI. Trimming took off 7 bases at V and 3 bases at J, with 12 bases between the two ends. Here the CDR3 DNA reads TGTGCCAGCATTGCTGGCGGGGACACTGAAGCTTTCTTT. Amino acid sequence: CASIAGGDTEAFF.

V and J are TRBV6-4 and TRBJ2-3; weak D call: TRBD2 (6 bases). CDR1 is MRHNA and CDR2 is SNTAGT in the germline V gene. The CDR3 totals 16 residues. Trimming cost V 0 bases and J 4 bases, with 14 bases left between them. CDR3 loop: CASSDSARGGADTQYF. CDR3 DNA: TGTGCCAGCAGTGACTCGGCGCGGGGTGGGGCAGATACGCAGTATTTT.

The count of this clone is one. CDR3 in amino acids: CSARGGTGNTGELFF. The CDR3 bases are TGCAGCGCCCGAGGGGGCACAGGGAACACCGGGGAGCTGTTTTTT. The chain is built from TRBV29-1 and TRBJ2-2; 7 nucleotides match TRBD1. The CDR3 is 15 amino acids. The V and J ends lost 7 bases and 1 base, in that order; junction bases with no gene match: 9. CDR1 is SQVTM, CDR2 ANQGSEA, per germline.

Comment on this clone: A far larger clone is one nucleotide away, so this likely arose from a read error. The rearrangement uses TRBV4-1 and TRBJ2-4; TRBD2 aligns across 9 bases. This CDR3 has 19 residues. Germline assignment: CDR1 MGHRA and CDR2 YSYEKL. V trimming: 4 bases; J trimming: 3 bases; junction bases outside the gene matches: 16. The CDR3 region has the DNA TGCGCCAGCAGCCTAACCCAGCGGGGGGCCGGAGGGGGCAAAAACATTCAGTACTTC. Its protein is CASSLTQRGAGGGKNIQYF.

The rearrangement uses TRBV27 and TRBJ1-2, with D maybe TRBD1 (5 bases). This CDR3 comprises 15 residues. Germline V lookup: CDR1 MNHEY, CDR2 SMNVEV (reference sequence). Trimming took off 8 bases at V and 6 bases at J, with 22 bases between the two ends. This CDR3 reads CASGGLQGGTNGYTF. The CDR3 coding sequence is TGTGCCAGCGGGGGGTTACAAGGCGGCACGAATGGCTACACCTTC.

This clone was counted only a few times. V usage is TRBV7-2 and J usage is TRBJ1-2; perhaps TRBD1 as D (5 bases). V gave up 0 bases and J gave up 8 bases, with 22 bases separating them. The CDR3 sequence is 17 residues long. CDR1 is SGHTA and CDR2 is FQGNSA in the germline V gene. CDR3: CASSLAWGGAGGLGYTF. Here the CDR3 DNA reads TGTGCCAGCAGCTTAGCCTGGGGGGGAGCCGGTGGACTGGGCTACACCTTC.

The chain couples TRBV21-1 to TRBJ1-5; no DNA check was done on the table's D call, TRBD1. TRBV21-1 is deemed a pseudogene. The CDR3 extends over 16 amino acids. The CDR3 here is CASSKVFRGRCQPQHF. The CDR3, as DNA: TGTGCCAGCAGCAAAGTATTCAGGGGTAGGTGTCAGCCCCAGCATTTT.

This sequence joins TRBV6-5 and TRBJ1-6, with 10 bases aligning to TRBD1. Germline CDR1 is MNHEY and CDR2 is SVGAGI. The CDR3 spans 16 residues. V lost 4 bases, J lost 6 bases, and 6 bases stayed unmatched. This CDR3 is CASSLYRTGGNSPLHF. CDR3 coding DNA: TGTGCCAGCAGTTTATACCGGACAGGGGGTAATTCACCCCTCCACTTT.

This clone turned up a few times. The chain carries TRBV6-5 and TRBJ1-1, with no clear D. This CDR3 region has 11 residues. Looked up from germline, CDR1 is MNHEY and CDR2 is SVGAGI. The V gene lost 11 bases and the J gene lost 1 base, with 8 bases spanning the gap. The CDR3: CAAEGNTEAFF. Written as DNA, the CDR3 is TGTGCCGCGGAGGGGAACACTGAAGCTTTCTTT.

V gene TRBV14 combines with J gene TRBJ2-5, with 11 bases matching TRBD2. Germline-derived CDR1 and CDR2 are SGHDN and FVKESK. With V trimmed by 1 base and J by 4 bases, 17 bases remained unmatched. The CDR3 is 20 amino acids. The chain's CDR3 is CASSQGSIPRTSGRRETQYF. CDR3 DNA: TGTGCCAGCAGCCAAGGAAGTATCCCCCGGACTAGCGGGCGGCGAGAGACCCAGTACTTC.

J is TRBJ2-1 and V is TRBV3-1 (or the pseudogene TRBV3-2); 9 nucleotides agree with TRBD2. The germline V gene encodes CDR1 LGHDT and CDR2 YNNKEL (reference sequence). The CDR3 has 16 amino acids. J gave up 10 bases and V 6 bases, and 16 bases lay outside the gene matches. CDR3 nucleotides: TGTGCCAGCAGTCCCCGGGGTAGCGGGGGCCAGGGCGAGCAGTTCTTC. Translated, it gives CASSPRGSGGQGEQFF.

The chain recombines TRBV6-2 or TRBV6-3 with TRBJ2-1, with TRBD2 matching over 7 bases. Germline V CDR1 and CDR2: MNHEY, SVGEGT. J was trimmed by 6 bases and V by 6 bases; bases with no gene match: 5. This CDR3 has 13 amino acids. The CDR3 loop is CASSRGVGNEQFF. Here the CDR3 DNA reads TGTGCCAGCAGCCGGGGGGTAGGCAATGAGCAGTTCTTC.

This sequence joins TRBV6-5 and TRBJ2-7, with a weak D call TRBD2 (5 bases). CDR1 and CDR2 from the germline V gene are MNHEY and SVGAGI. Trimming took 10 bases from V and 0 from J, leaving 16 bases between them. The CDR3 is made up of 14 amino acids. This CDR3 reads CATWRGLLSYEQYF. In nucleotides, the CDR3 is TGTGCCACTTGGCGAGGACTCCTCTCCTACGAGCAGTACTTC.

This CDR3 is CASSLRTGFLTQHF. The CDR3 DNA sequence: TGCGCCAGCAGCCTACGGACAGGGTTTTTGACCCAGCATTTT. This chain links TRBV4-1 with TRBJ1-5; 8 bases are shared with TRBD1. The CDR3 sequence is 14 residues long. Per germline, CDR1 MGHRA and CDR2 YSYEKL. J lost 11 bases, V lost 4 bases, and 10 bases had no gene match.

The gene calls are TRBV25-1 and TRBJ1-1; maybe TRBD1 (6 bases). The germline V and J ends were trimmed by 8 bases and 5 bases, with 12 bases remaining between them. Germline lookup yields CDR1 MGHDK and CDR2 SYGVNS. The CDR3 is 12 residues long. CDR3 nucleotides: TGTGCCAGCCGGGGGGGCGGGACTGAAGCTTTCTTT. This sequence encodes CASRGGGTEAFF.

This chain joins TRBV27 and TRBJ1-2; TRBD1 matches 7 bases. The CDR3 loop spans 13 amino acids. Germline V gives CDR1 MNHEY, CDR2 SMNVEV (reference sequence). Losses at the gene ends were 6 bases for V and 8 bases for J; bases not matched to a gene: 9. The DNA of the CDR3 is TGTGCCAGCAGCACGATATCAGGGGGAGGCTACACCTTC. Translating it yields CASSTISGGGYTF.

The genes are TRBV5-1 and TRBJ2-2, with 7 positions matching TRBD2. The CDR3 totals 15 residues. Germline CDR1 and CDR2: SGHRS and YFSETQ. V gave up 6 bases and J gave up 1 base; unmatched junction bases: 6. DNA of the CDR3: TGCGCCAGCAACTCCGGGACTATGAACACCGGGGAGCTGTTTTTT. Translation gives CASNSGTMNTGELFF.

This rearrangement joins TRBV19 to TRBJ1-1; D gene unclear. CDR3 length: 14 residues. Germline-derived CDR1 and CDR2 are LNHDA and SQIVND (reference sequence). The V end was cut by 3 bases, the J end by 1 base, with 9 bases between. CDR3: CASSMVEQNTEAFF. The CDR3 DNA reads TGTGCCAGTAGTATGGTGGAGCAGAACACTGAAGCTTTCTTT.

The chain recombines TRBV7-9 with TRBJ2-5; 9 nucleotides align to TRBD1. J lost 4 bases, V lost 0 bases, and 6 bases had no gene match. Germline V gives CDR1 SEHNR, CDR2 FQNEAQ (reference sequence). The CDR3 runs to 16 residues. CDR3 in amino acids: CASSLAGTGSRETQYF. In DNA, the CDR3 is TGTGCCAGCAGCTTAGCCGGGACAGGGTCTCGAGAGACCCAGTACTTC.